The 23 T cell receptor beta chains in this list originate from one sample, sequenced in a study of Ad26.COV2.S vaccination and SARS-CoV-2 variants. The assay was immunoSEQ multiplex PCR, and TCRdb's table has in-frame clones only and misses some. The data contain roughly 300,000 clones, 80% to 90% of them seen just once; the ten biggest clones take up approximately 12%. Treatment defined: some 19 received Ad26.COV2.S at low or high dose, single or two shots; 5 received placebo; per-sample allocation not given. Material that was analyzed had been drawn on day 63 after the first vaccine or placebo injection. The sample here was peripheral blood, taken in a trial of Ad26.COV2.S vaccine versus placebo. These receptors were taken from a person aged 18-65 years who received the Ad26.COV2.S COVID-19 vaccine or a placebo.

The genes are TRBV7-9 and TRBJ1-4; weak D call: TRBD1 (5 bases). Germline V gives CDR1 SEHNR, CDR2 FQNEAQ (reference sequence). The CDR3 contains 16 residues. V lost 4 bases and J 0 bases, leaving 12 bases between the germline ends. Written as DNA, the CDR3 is TGTGCCAGCAGCTCCCCACGAGGGGCAACTAATGAAAAACTGTTTTTT. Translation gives CASSSPRGATNEKLFF.

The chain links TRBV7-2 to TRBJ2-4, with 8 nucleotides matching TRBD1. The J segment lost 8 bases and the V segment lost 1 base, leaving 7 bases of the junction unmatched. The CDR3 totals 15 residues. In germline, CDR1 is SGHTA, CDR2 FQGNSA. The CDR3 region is CASSLGGRGLDIQYF. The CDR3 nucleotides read TGTGCCAGCAGCTTAGGAGGCAGGGGGCTGGACATTCAGTACTTC.

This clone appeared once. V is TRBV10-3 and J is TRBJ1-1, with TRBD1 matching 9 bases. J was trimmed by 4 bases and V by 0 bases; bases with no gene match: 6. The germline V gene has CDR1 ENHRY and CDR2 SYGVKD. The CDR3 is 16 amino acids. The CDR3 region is CAISESKDRGRTEAFF. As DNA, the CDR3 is TGTGCCATCAGTGAGTCGAAGGACAGGGGACGCACTGAAGCTTTCTTT.

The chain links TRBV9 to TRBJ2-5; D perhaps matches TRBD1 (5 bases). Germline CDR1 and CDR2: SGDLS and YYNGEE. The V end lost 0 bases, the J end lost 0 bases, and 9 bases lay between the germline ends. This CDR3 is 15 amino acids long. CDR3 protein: CASSVGQPYQETQYF. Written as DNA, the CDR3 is TGTGCCAGCAGCGTAGGACAGCCGTACCAAGAGACCCAGTACTTC. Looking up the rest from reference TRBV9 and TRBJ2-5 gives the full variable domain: DSGVTQTPKHLITATGQRVTLRCSPRSGDLSVYWYQQSLDQGLQFLIQYYNGEERAKGNILERFSAQQFPDLHSELNLSSLELGDSALYFCASSVGQPYQETQYFGPGTRLLVL.

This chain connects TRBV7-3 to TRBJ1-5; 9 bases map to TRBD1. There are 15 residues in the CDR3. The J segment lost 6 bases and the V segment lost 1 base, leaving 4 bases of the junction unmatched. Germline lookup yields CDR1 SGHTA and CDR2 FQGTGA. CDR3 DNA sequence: TGTGCCAGCAGCTTAAGGACAGGGGAAACTCAGCCCCAGCATTTT. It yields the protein CASSLRTGETQPQHF.

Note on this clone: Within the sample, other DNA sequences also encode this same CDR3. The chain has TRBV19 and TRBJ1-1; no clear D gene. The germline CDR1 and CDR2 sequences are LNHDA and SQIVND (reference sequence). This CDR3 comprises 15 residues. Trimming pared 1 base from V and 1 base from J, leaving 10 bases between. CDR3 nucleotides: TGTGCCAGTAGTATAGGGCCGGGATCGAACACTGAAGCTTTCTTT. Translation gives CASSIGPGSNTEAFF.

CDR3 amino acids: CASGSDRVNGYTF. The CDR3, as DNA: TGTGCTAGTGGCTCCGACAGGGTGAATGGCTACACCTTC. The chain employs TRBV12-5 and TRBJ1-2; 7 bases map to TRBD1. This CDR3 is 13 amino acids long. CDR1 and CDR2 from the germline V gene are LGHNT and FRNRAP. After removal of 6 bases from V and 6 bases from J, the junction contained 7 bases not matched to a gene.

The CDR3 region has the DNA TGTGCCAGCAGTCCCCAGGGCTCCTCCTACGAGCAGTACTTC. Translation gives CASSPQGSSYEQYF. This chain connects TRBV2 to TRBJ2-7; a possible D gene is TRBD1 (5 bases). CDR1 SNHLY and CDR2 FYNNEI come from the germline V gene. CDR3 size: 14 residues. Trimming removed 5 bases from V and 0 bases from J, with 11 bases in between.

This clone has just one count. In DNA, the CDR3 is TGTGCCACCCACGGGGCTCTACCCGCGGAGGGCTACACCTTC. This sequence encodes CATHGALPAEGYTF. The chain joins TRBV7-2 to TRBJ1-2; possible D gene TRBD1, 5 bases. CDR3 length: 14 residues. CDR1 is SGHTA and CDR2 is FQGNSA in the germline V gene. Deletions cut 10 bases from V and 8 bases from J, with 23 bases between.

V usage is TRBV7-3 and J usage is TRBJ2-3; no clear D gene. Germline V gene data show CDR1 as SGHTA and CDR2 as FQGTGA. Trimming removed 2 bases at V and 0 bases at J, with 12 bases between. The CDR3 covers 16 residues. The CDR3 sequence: CASSLGVQPSTDTQYF. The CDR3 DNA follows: TGTGCCAGCAGCTTAGGGGTCCAACCTAGCACAGATACGCAGTATTTT.

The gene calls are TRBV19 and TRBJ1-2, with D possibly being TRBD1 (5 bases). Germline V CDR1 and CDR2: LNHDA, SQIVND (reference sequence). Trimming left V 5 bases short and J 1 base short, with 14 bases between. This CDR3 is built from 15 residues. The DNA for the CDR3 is TGTGCCAGTAGTGAACCGGGACGGCTTAACTATGGCTACACCTTC. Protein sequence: CASSEPGRLNYGYTF.

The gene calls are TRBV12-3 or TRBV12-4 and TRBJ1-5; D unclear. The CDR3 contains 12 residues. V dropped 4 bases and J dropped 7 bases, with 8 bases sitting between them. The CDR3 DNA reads TGTGCCAGCAGTTCCTTGGGGCAGCCCCAGCATTTT. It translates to CASSSLGQPQHF.

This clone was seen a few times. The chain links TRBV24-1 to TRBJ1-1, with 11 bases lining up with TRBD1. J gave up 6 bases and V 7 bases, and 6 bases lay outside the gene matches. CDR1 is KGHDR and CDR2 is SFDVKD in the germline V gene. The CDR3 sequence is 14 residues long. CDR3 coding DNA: TGTGCCACCAGGTCCGTGGGACAGGGGGCTGAAGCTTTCTTT. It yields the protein CATRSVGQGAEAFF.

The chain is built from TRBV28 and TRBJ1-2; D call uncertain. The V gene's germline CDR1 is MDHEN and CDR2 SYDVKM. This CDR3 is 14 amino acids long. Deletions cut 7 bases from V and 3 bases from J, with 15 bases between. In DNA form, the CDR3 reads TGTGCCAGCACCATCCCCAGCTCCTACTATGGCTACACCTTC. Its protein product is CASTIPSSYYGYTF.

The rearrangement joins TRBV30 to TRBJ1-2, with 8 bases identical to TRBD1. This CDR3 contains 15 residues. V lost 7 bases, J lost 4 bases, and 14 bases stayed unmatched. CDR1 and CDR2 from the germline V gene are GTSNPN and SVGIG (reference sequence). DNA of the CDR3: TGTGCCTCGCTGCAGAGGACAGGGATATCCTATGGCTACACCTTC. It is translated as CASLQRTGISYGYTF. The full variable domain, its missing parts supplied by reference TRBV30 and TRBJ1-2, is SQTIHQWPATLVQPVGSPLSLECTVEGTSNPNLYWYRQAAGRGLQLLFYSVGIGQISSEVPQNLSASRPQDRQFILSSKKLLLSDSGFYLCASLQRTGISYGYTFGSGTRLTVV.

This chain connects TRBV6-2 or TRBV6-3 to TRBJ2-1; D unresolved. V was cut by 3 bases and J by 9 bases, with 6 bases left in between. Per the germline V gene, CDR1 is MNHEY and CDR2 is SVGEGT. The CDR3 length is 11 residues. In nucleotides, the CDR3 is TGTGCCAGCAGTTATAAGTTTGAGCAGTTCTTC. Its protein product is CASSYKFEQFF.

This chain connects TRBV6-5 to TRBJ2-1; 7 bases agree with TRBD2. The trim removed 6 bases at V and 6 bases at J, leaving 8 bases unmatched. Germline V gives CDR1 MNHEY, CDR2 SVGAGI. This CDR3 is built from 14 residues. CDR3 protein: CASRPGLPRNEQFF. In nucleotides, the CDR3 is TGTGCCAGCAGACCGGGACTACCGCGCAATGAGCAGTTCTTC.

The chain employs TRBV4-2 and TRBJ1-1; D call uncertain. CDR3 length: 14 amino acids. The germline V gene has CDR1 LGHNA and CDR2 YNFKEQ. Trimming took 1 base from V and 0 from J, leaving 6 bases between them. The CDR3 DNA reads TGTGCCAGCAGCCAAGCCGAAATGAACACTGAAGCTTTCTTT. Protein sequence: CASSQAEMNTEAFF.

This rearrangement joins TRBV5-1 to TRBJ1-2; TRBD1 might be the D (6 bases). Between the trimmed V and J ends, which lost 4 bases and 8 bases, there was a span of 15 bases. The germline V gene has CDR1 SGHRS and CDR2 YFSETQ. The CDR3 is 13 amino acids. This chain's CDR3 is CASSAGTWEGYTF. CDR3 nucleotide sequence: TGCGCCAGCAGCGCCGGGACATGGGAAGGCTACACCTTC.

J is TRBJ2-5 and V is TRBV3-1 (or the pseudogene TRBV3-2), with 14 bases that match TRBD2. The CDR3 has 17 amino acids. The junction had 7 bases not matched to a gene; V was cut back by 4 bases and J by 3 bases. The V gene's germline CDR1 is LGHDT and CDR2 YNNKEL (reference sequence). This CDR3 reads CASSRDLGLAGEETQYF. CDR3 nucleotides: TGTGCCAGCAGCCGGGACCTGGGACTAGCGGGGGAAGAGACCCAGTACTTC.

CDR3 residues: CASSPTARPMDEKLFF. The CDR3 coding sequence is TGTGCCAGCTCACCTACGGCGAGGCCCATGGATGAAAAACTGTTTTTT. The J gene is TRBJ1-4, the V gene TRBV18; the D is unclear. Germline V gene lookup returns CDR1 KGHSH and CDR2 LQKENI. The length of the CDR3 is 16 residues. The V end was cut by 3 bases, the J end by 6 bases, with 17 bases between.

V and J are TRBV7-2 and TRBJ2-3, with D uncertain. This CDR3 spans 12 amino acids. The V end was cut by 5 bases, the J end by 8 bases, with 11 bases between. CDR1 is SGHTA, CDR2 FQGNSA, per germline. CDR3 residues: CASSPRPGTQYF. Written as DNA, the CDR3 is TGTGCCAGCAGCCCGAGGCCAGGTACGCAGTATTTT.

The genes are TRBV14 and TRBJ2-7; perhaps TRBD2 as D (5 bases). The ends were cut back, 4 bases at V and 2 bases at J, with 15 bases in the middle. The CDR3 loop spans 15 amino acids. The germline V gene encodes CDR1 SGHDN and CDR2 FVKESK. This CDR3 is CASSLSGTVPYEQYF. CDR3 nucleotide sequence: TGTGCCAGCAGCCTGTCGGGAACAGTCCCCTACGAGCAGTACTTC.